A selection of T cell receptor beta chains follows, all from one sample in a study of T cells after yellow fever vaccination. One entry per CDR3 protein results from TCRdb running MiXCR on the 5' RACE reads. The table includes a few hundred thousand distinct CDR3 sequences, 3% to 4.5% detected once. The source material was PBMCs, sampled 5 days after the yellow fever booster vaccination. The receptors here all came from a man between 18 and 35 years old who received the YFV17D yellow fever vaccine. Both conserved end residues are part of each CDR3.

v_gene	j_gene	CDR3aa
TRBV7-9	TRBJ1-2	CASSLEGRRHYGYTF
TRBV7-9	TRBJ2-7	CASKAYLSYEQYF
TRBV11-1	TRBJ1-1	CASSSGTTNTEAFF
TRBV20-1	TRBJ2-7	CSATTGAPYEQYF
TRBV4-1	TRBJ2-2	CASSQVRRGTGELFF
TRBV20-1	TRBJ1-1	CSARKSGGEAFF
TRBV28	TRBJ2-3	CASSHLGSSTDTQYF
TRBV5-1	TRBJ2-3	CASSLAPDGPDTQYF
TRBV4-3	TRBJ2-7	CASSLVGLSRGKQYF
TRBV21-1	TRBJ1-5	CASSKQGGDQPQHF
TRBV7-2	TRBJ2-1	CASSLGTGDLQFF
TRBV7-3	TRBJ2-2	CASSLGSGGNTGELFF
TRBV4-2	TRBJ2-2	CASSQAGGANTGELFF
TRBV4-3	TRBJ2-6	CASSQETGSGANVLTF
TRBV5-1	TRBJ2-1	CASSLNGPLEQFF
TRBV20-1	TRBJ1-6	CSASAGRGDSSPLHF
TRBV10-3	TRBJ1-1	CATMGTETTEAFF
TRBV11-1	TRBJ2-5	CASSWPGHERETQYF
TRBV18	TRBJ2-1	CASSQRANNEQFF
TRBV5-1	TRBJ1-1	CASSLGQGLTEAFF
TRBV2	TRBJ1-5	CASMTTGTSTQHF
TRBV6-1	TRBJ1-1	CASSAQGGTEAFF
TRBV14	TRBJ1-3	CASSQAGTISGNTIYF
TRBV20-1	TRBJ1-6	CSATTGGAIRNSPLHF
TRBV20-1	TRBJ2-3	CSDSDTQYF
TRBV20-1	TRBJ2-3	CSARLGPGQTYTDTQYF
TRBV10-3	TRBJ1-5	CAISETSEGPQHF
TRBV12-3/TRBV12-4	TRBJ2-1	CASSFQGYEQFF
TRBV6-5	TRBJ2-7	CASSYDVRGTYYEQYF
TRBV6-5	TRBJ1-1	CASSYSGHMNTEAFF
TRBV5-6	TRBJ2-7	CASSLARVGQYF
TRBV5-5	TRBJ2-1	CASSVPGGPYNEQFF
TRBV20-1	TRBJ1-2	CSARHSNYGYTF
TRBV5-1	TRBJ1-2	CASSPTGQDHYGYTF
TRBV5-1	TRBJ2-7	CASSEGQNYEQYF
TRBV6-5	TRBJ2-7	CASSYGYGTSGAYEQYF
TRBV4-3	TRBJ2-3	CASSPRTSGGVDTQYF
TRBV7-8	TRBJ2-3	CASSFLGGTDTQYF
TRBV4-3	TRBJ2-3	CASSPFGAGATDTQYF
TRBV7-2	TRBJ2-1	CASRSSGGAGNYNEQFF
TRBV20-1	TRBJ1-4	CSARDPLRASTEKLFF
TRBV9	TRBJ1-2	CASSRYLATGTYGGYTF
TRBV10-3	TRBJ1-1	CAITGRGPEAFF
TRBV4-3	TRBJ1-1	CASSQDGTGYFNTEAFF
TRBV28	TRBJ2-3	CASSLATLRGDTQYF
TRBV5-1	TRBJ1-6	CASSLEGVDSPLHF
TRBV24-1	TRBJ2-1	CATSDLRGSSYNEQFF
TRBV5-1	TRBJ2-1	CASSQTRVDEQFF
TRBV11-2	TRBJ1-2	CASSLAGVGYGYTF
TRBV4-3	TRBJ2-7	CASSQMGEGTYEQYF
TRBV28	TRBJ2-1	CASSPGDQSYNEQFF
TRBV11-2	TRBJ1-2	CASSLLGQGYGYTF
TRBV7-8	TRBJ2-5	CASSFLDRAPAVETQYF
TRBV4-1	TRBJ2-3	CASSPRDSPDTQYF
TRBV7-3	TRBJ2-5	CASSLVPTQETQYF
TRBV6-1	TRBJ1-5	CASSAQEARQPQNF
TRBV4-3	TRBJ1-6	CASSESVGNSPLHF